This T cell receptor (beta chain) derives from a study of blood T cell repertoires in COVID-19. Study-level information: Whether acute or convalescent, the COVID-19 samples came from the United States, Italy and Spain. Sources were T cells, B-cell-depleted T cells, or PBMCs; the material itself was cDNA or gDNA.

TCRdb keeps only in-frame clones here, not all; method: immunoSEQ multiplex PCR. Of approximately 90,000 clones listed, roughly 90% are singletons. The table lists this clone with a count of one. The CDR3 loop spans 13 amino acids. The V segment lost 4 bases and the J segment 4 bases; nucleotides outside the gene matches: 3. Germline V gene lookup returns CDR1 KGHSH and CDR2 LQKENI. The TCR comes from an elderly man with active or convalescent COVID-19. Material for sequencing was peripheral blood. The gene calls are TRBV18 and TRBJ2-7; 8 bases fit TRBD1. The CDR3 DNA is TGTGCCAGCTCACGACAGGGGATATACGAGCAGTACTTC. Its translation is CASSRQGIYEQYF. Full variable domain (missing parts from reference TRBV18 and TRBJ2-7): NAGVMQNPRHLVRRRGQEARLRCSPMKGHSHVYWYRQLPEEGLKFMVYLQKENIIDESGMPKERFSAEFPKEGPSILRIQQVVRGDSAAYFCASSRQGIYEQYFGPGTRLTVT.